Listed here are 5 T cell receptor beta chains from one sample, sequenced in a study of T cells after yellow fever vaccination. TCRdb processed the 5' RACE reads anew with MiXCR; each CDR3 protein has one entry. The profile shows approximately 550,000 distinct CDR3 sequences, approximately 13% of them singletons. Material: PBMCs, obtained on the day of the yellow fever booster vaccination. The receptors were sampled from a man aged 30 to 39 who received the YFV17D yellow fever vaccine.

This clonotype was picked up a small number of times. A much larger clone lies one base from this, so it may be a read error. No conserved phenylalanine or tryptophan is present at the end of the CDR3, so a read error is the likely explanation. Written as DNA, the CDR3 is TGTGCCAGCAGCCCCATTGCGGCCCAGCCCCAGCATTCT. This codes for CASSPIAAQPQHS. The chain carries TRBV7-2 and TRBJ1-5; D uncertain. V dropped 5 bases and J dropped 7 bases, with 12 bases sitting between them. The CDR3 is made up of 13 amino acids. In germline, CDR1 is SGHTA, CDR2 FQGNSA.

V usage is TRBV5-1 and J usage is TRBJ1-6; D is unclear. The germline CDR1 and CDR2 sequences are SGHRS and YFSETQ. The CDR3 spans 14 residues. V was clipped by 2 bases and J by 8 bases, with 11 bases between them. CDR3 sequence (DNA): TGCGCCAGCAGCTTAGAGGGTGTGTATTCACCCCTCCACTTT. Translated, it gives CASSLEGVYSPLHF.

This clonotype has more than one count but fewer than ten. V and J are TRBV4-3 and TRBJ2-1; a weak D match, TRBD1 (5 bases). V was clipped by 8 bases and J by 5 bases, with 19 bases between them. CDR1 LGHNA and CDR2 YSLEER come from the germline V gene. The CDR3 is 15 residues long. CDR3 DNA sequence: TGCGCCAGCGGGGTCGGCACCCAAGGGGACAATGAGCAGTTCTTC. As protein: CASGVGTQGDNEQFF.

The rearrangement uses TRBV5-1 and TRBJ2-5, with D tentatively TRBD2 (5 bases). V was cut by 1 base and J by 5 bases, with 9 bases left in between. Germline CDR1 SGHRS, CDR2 YFSETQ. This CDR3 spans 13 amino acids. CDR3 amino acids: CASSLPSRETQYF. CDR3 DNA sequence: TGCGCCAGCAGCTTGCCTAGCCGGGAGACCCAGTACTTC.

This chain's CDR3 is CSARDPGRYEQYF. In nucleotides, the CDR3 is TGCAGTGCTAGAGATCCTGGGCGCTACGAGCAGTACTTC. The rearrangement links TRBV20-1 to TRBJ2-7, with D uncertain. Trimming stripped 0 bases from V and 3 bases from J, with 9 bases between. Per germline, CDR1 DFQATT and CDR2 SNEGSKA (reference sequence). CDR3 size: 13 residues.